The T cell receptor (beta chain) described here comes from a study of blood T cell repertoires in COVID-19. Here immunoSEQ multiplex PCR was the method, and the copy in TCRdb shows in-frame clones only, minus some. The profile covers 140,000 or so clones, with around 84% appearing a single time and roughly 10% taken by the ten largest. Trimming removed 2 bases from V and 6 bases from J; junction bases left unmatched: 7. CDR3 length: 15 amino acids. Germline lookup yields CDR1 KGHSH and CDR2 LQKENI. The rearrangement links TRBV18 to TRBJ2-1, with 7 bases matching TRBD1. The TCR was taken from a man in his sixties with active or convalescent COVID-19. Sequencing used peripheral blood. The CDR3 DNA reads TGTGCCAGCTCACCAGACAGGGTTTCTGGCAATGAGCAGTTCTTC. Translating gives CASSPDRVSGNEQFF. Filled out from reference TRBV18 and TRBJ2-1, the complete variable domain reads NAGVMQNPRHLVRRRGQEARLRCSPMKGHSHVYWYRQLPEEGLKFMVYLQKENIIDESGMPKERFSAEFPKEGPSILRIQQVVRGDSAAYFCASSPDRVSGNEQFFGPGTRLTVL.